This entry describes one TCR beta chain. This record belongs to a study of CD8 T cells in Susac syndrome. From germline, CDR1 is MNHEY and CDR2 SMNVEV (reference sequence). The CDR3 is 16 residues long. The V and J ends lost 6 bases and 1 base respectively, with 16 bases between them. Roughly 0.45 to 1 ug RNA was reverse transcribed with random hexamers. TCRdb independently ran MiXCR on the immunoSEQ multiplex PCR reads; one entry per CDR3 protein. The sample includes approximately 71,000 distinct CDR3 sequences, 96% of them seen just once. The source is a human donor with multiple sclerosis. J is TRBJ2-1 and V is TRBV27; D gene ambiguous. Sequencing used CD4+ T cells from PBMCs. The CDR3 sequence: CASRLTLSRSYNEQFF. CDR3 nucleotide sequence: TGTGCCAGCAGACTAACCCTTAGCAGGTCCTACAATGAGCAGTTCTTC.